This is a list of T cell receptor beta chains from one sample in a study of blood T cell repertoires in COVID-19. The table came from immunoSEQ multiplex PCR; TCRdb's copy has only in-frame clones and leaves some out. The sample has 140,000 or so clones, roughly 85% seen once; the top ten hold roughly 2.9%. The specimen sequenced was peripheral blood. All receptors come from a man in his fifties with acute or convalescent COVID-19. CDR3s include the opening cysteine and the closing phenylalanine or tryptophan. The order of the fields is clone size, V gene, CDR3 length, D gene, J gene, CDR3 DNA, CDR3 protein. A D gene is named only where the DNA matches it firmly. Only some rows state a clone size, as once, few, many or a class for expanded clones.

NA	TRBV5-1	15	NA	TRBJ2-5	TGCGCCAGCAGCCAGTTAGATGGACAGCAAGAGACCCAGTACTTC	CASSQLDGQQETQYF
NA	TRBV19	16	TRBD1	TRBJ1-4	TGTGCCAGTAGTATCGGATCGACAGGGGGCAGGGAAAAACTGTTTTTT	CASSIGSTGGREKLFF
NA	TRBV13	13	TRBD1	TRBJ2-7	TGTGCCGCAGGACAGGGGGCCACCTACGAGCAGTACTTC	CAAGQGATYEQYF
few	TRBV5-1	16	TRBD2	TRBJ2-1	TGCGCCAGCAGCTTGGCCGCTAGCGGGTCCTACAATGAGCAGTTCTTC	CASSLAASGSYNEQFF
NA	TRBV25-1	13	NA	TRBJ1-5	TGTGCCAGCAGTGAGGACTACAATCAGCCCCAGCATTTT	CASSEDYNQPQHF
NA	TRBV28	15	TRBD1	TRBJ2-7	TGTGCCAGCAGTTTAGGGACAGGGGGCTCCTACGAGCAGTACTTC	CASSLGTGGSYEQYF
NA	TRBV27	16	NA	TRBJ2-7	TGTGCCAGCAGTTTATCGGGCCAGGGGTATAGAAGCGAGCAGTACTTC	CASSLSGQGYRSEQYF
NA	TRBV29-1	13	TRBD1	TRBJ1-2	TGCAGCTCAACAGGGGCGAGGGGCTATGGCTACACCTTC	CSSTGARGYGYTF
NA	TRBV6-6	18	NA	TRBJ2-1	TGTGCCAGCAGCCGACCCCGGACTGGAGGGGAGGCCTACAATGAGCAGTTCTTC	CASSRPRTGGEAYNEQFF
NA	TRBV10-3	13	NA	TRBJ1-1	TGTGCCACATACAGGGACATGAACACTGAAGCTTTCTTT	CATYRDMNTEAFF
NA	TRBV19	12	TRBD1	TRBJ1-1	TGTGCCAGTAGCCCCGGGACAGAAGAAGCTTTCTTT	CASSPGTEEAFF
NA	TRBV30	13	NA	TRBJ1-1	TGTGCCTGGAGGCAGGGTATGAACACTGAAGCTTTCTTT	CAWRQGMNTEAFF
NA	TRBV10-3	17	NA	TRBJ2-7	TGTGCCATCAGTGAGTTGGTGCGGGAAGTGCCTAGGTACGAGCAGTACTTC	CAISELVREVPRYEQYF
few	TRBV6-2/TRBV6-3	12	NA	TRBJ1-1	TGTGCCAGCAGTTACTCAGTATCCGGGGCTTTCTTT	CASSYSVSGAFF
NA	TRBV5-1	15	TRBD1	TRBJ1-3	TGCGCCAGCAGCCCGGACAGGGGAGGTGGAAACACCATATATTTT	CASSPDRGGGNTIYF
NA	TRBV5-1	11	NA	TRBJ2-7	TGCGCCAGCAGCTGGGGGGAGGAGCAGTACTTC	CASSWGEEQYF
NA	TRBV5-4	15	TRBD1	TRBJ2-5	TGTGCCAGCAGCTTAGTGGACAGGGGGCAAGAGACCCAGTACTTC	CASSLVDRGQETQYF
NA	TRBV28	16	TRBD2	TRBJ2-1	TGTGCCAGCAGTTCACCCCCGGGACTAGCGTATTCCGACGAGTTCTTC	CASSSPPGLAYSDEFF
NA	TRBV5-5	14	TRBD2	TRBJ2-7	TGTGCCAGCAGCTTGTACGGGACTACTTACGAGCAGTACTTC	CASSLYGTTYEQYF
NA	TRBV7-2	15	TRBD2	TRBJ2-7	TGTGCCAGCAGCTTATTAGCGGGGGGGCCGGGCGAGCAGTACTTC	CASSLLAGGPGEQYF
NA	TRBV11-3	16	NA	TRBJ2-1	TGTGCCAGCAGCCCATTCCGCTCCCCTAGCCCCAATGAGCAGTTCTTC	CASSPFRSPSPNEQFF
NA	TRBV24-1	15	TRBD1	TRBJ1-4	TGTGCCACCAGTGAAACAGGGGGCACTAATGAAAAACTGTTTTTT	CATSETGGTNEKLFF
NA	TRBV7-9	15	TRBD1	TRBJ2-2	TGTGCCAGCAGCCCCCGAGACAGGGGCACCGGGGAGCTGTTTTTT	CASSPRDRGTGELFF
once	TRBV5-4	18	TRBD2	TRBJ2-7	TGTGCCAGCAGTTGGAGGCTAGCGGGAGGGCCAGGCTCCTACGAGCAGTACTTC	CASSWRLAGGPGSYEQYF
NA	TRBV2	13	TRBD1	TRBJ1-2	TGTGCCACCGACCGGACAGGGAACTATGGCTACACCTTC	CATDRTGNYGYTF
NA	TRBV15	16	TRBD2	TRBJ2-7	TGTGCCACCAGCAGAGACCACGGGACTAGCGGTTACGAGCAGTACTTC	CATSRDHGTSGYEQYF
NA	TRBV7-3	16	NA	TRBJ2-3	TGTGCCAGCAGCCTCTGGGACACCCCGCACACAGATACGCAGTATTTT	CASSLWDTPHTDTQYF
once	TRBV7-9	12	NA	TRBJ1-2	TGTGCCAGCAGCTTATCGGGTGGCGGCTACACCTTC	CASSLSGGGYTF
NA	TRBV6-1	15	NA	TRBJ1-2	TGTGCCAGCAGTGAACAGAATACAGGCGACTATGGCTACACCTTC	CASSEQNTGDYGYTF
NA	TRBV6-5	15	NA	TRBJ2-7	TGTGCCAGCAGTTACGTTCGGGGGGCGTCCTACGAGCAGTACTTC	CASSYVRGASYEQYF
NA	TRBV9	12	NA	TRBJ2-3	TGTGCCAGCAGTCTCGTCACAGATACGCAGTATTTT	CASSLVTDTQYF
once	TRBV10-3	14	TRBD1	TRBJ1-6	TGTGCCACCAGCCGGGACAGGGACAATTCACCCCTCCACTTT	CATSRDRDNSPLHF
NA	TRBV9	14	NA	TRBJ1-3	TGTGCCAGCAGCGTATATAACTCTGGAAACACCATATATTTT	CASSVYNSGNTIYF
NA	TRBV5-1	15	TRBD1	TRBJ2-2	TGCGCCAGCACCGCACGCGGACAGGGGGACGGGGAGCTGTTTTTT	CASTARGQGDGELFF
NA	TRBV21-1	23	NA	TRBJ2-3	TGTGCCAGCAGCTATGGTCGGACAGGGGGCTTTATGACTAGCGGGTGGGCCCCAGATACGCAGTATTTT	CASSYGRTGGFMTSGWAPDTQYF
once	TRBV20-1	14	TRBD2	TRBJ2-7	TGCAGTGCTAGTCCCAGCGGGGCCCCCTACGAGCAGTACTTC	CSASPSGAPYEQYF
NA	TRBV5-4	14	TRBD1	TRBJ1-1	TGTGCCAGCAGCCAAGACAGGGGGGTCACTGAAGCTTTCTTT	CASSQDRGVTEAFF
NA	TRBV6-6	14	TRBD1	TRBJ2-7	TGTGCCAGCAGTTACTCGGGACAGAACTACGAGCAGTACTTC	CASSYSGQNYEQYF
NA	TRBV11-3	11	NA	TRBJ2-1	TGTGCCAGCAGCACCGGGAATGAGCAGTTCTTC	CASSTGNEQFF
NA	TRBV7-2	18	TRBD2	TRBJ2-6	TGTGCCAGCAGCTCACTAGCGGGGGGTATCTCTGGGGCCAACGTCCTGACTTTC	CASSSLAGGISGANVLTF
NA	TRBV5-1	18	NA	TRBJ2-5	TGCGCCAGCAGCTTGGGGAGACGCGCGCTTGGCCGACAAGAGACCCAGTACTTC	CASSLGRRALGRQETQYF
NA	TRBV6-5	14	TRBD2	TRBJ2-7	TGTGCCAGCAAACCGGGACTAGCGACCTACGAGCAGTACTTC	CASKPGLATYEQYF